This T cell receptor beta chain came from a study of blood T cells in healthy people across ages (dated by TCRdb to the mid-2010s). In terms of the full investigation: In model experiments, template switching captured roughly one uniquely barcoded TCR beta cDNA molecule for every two T cells. Age-related changes in TCR beta repertoire diversity were measured in the study by deep sequencing normalized with unique cDNA molecular identifiers. Four age groups were formed from the donors: young (average around 15 years), middle-aged (around 41), aged (approximately 60) and long-lived (approximately 80). To avoid experimental bias, donors of different ages were spread randomly across the sequencing lanes. For two donors (one aged 18 to 30 and one aged 80 or older), the study analyzed two additional independent replicas of 1 million unique cDNA reads from the same blood draw.

Comment on this clonotype: It lacks a known antigen. Base-call qualities are not available, and no considerably larger clone is one nucleotide away.

Here is what the overall study found, with its caveats: Observed TCR beta diversity per million T cells fell roughly linearly with age, and a significant reduction was already apparent by age about 36. Conclusive comparison of naive and antigen-experienced compartments was prevented by the profiling of bulk unsorted PBMCs. Total diversity estimates from one million sequenced T cells were considered lower bounds and underestimates. The CMV infection status of donors was not known, potentially confounding age-related changes in expanded clonotypes. The long-lived group showed more naive CD4+ T cells, fewer expanded clones and increased TCR diversity than the aged group, suggesting age selection. A strong correlation was found between observed TCR beta diversity and the percentage of naive T cells measured by flow cytometry.

Donors were a few dozen systemically healthy Caucasian individuals from Russia aged 6 to 90 years. Approximately 11 milliliters of peripheral blood were drawn from each donor into EDTA-treated Vacutainer tubes. Ficoll-Paque density-gradient centrifugation was used to isolate PBMCs, with at least 6.5 million per sample. Trizol reagent was used to extract total RNA from the PBMCs, yielding at least 6 micrograms per sample. For every donor, an aliquot of PBMCs went through flow cytometry to measure the percentages of naive CD45RAhigh/CD27high T cells. The library came from 5' RACE. Sequencing was performed on an Illumina HiSeq 2500. A second PCR of about 7 to 12 cycles was run with a J-beta primer mix and a sample-barcoded 5' primer. Each TCR beta cDNA molecule received a unique molecular identifier from a template-switch 5' adaptor carrying 12 random nucleotides. Each sample yielded at least 3 million CDR3-containing paired-end reads. The Mint cDNA synthesis kit, primed by a TRBC-specific oligonucleotide, was used to synthesize first-strand cDNA from all RNA. Following uracil-DNA glycosylase treatment, all cDNA underwent a first 18-cycle PCR with the universal primers M1SS and BC2_uni_R. For the original study's pipeline: Normalization of each sample was performed by random selection of 1 million high-quality reads, each carrying a distinct molecular identifier. Reads sharing molecular identifiers were discarded rather than binned into consensus sequences. MiTCR, run with a Q25 quality threshold and the strictest error-elimination algorithm, handled CDR3 identification, clonotype clustering and error correction. A nonparametric unseen species model with Euler transformation was used to estimate a lower bound on total TCR beta diversity. TCRdb took the public reads, trimmed them with fastp at Q25, ran MiXCR for clone calling and kept in-frame beta chains. Rows are unified per CDR3 protein, each entry keeping the most common DNA and genes. TCRdb, rather than the study authors, made the V and J calls. The sample table records some 900,000 distinct CDR3 sequences; about 48% of these occur just once. Around an eighth of the sample goes to the ten largest clones.

The CDR3 holds 15 amino acids from the cysteine to the phenylalanine. The CDR3 DNA has 45 bases and is translated from base 1. V drops 4 bases and J drops 6 bases, leaving 16 bases in between. Via the germline V gene, CDR1 is SGHTA and CDR2 FQGTGA. The sequence is built from TRBV7-3 and TRBJ2-1; the D gene is perhaps TRBD1, from 6 matching bases. The clonotype comes from a man in his thirties or forties in good health. The sequencing input was blood. This receptor carries the CDR3 CASSSLGAFVNEQFF. In nucleotides, the sequence is TGTGCCAGCAGCTCACTGGGGGCCTTCGTCAATGAGCAGTTCTTC.